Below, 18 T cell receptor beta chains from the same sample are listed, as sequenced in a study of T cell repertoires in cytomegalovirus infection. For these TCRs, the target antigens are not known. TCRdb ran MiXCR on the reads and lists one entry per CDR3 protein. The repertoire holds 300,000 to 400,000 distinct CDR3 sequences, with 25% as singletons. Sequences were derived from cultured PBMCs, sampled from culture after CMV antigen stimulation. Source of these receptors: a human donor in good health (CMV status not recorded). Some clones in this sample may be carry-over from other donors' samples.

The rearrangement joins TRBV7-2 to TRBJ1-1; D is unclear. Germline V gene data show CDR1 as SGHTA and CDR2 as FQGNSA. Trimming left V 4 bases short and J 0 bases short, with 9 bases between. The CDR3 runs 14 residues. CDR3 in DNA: TGTGCCAGCAGCTCCTCTTTTTTGAACACTGAAGCTTTCTTT. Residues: CASSSSFLNTEAFF.

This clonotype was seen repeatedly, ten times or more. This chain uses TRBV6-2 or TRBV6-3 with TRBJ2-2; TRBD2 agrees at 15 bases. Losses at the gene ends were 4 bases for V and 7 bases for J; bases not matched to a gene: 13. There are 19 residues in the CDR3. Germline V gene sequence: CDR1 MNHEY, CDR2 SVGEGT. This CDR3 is CASSSIIWTSGRAGGELFF. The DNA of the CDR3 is TGTGCCAGCAGTTCGATCATATGGACTAGCGGGAGGGCCGGCGGGGAGCTGTTTTTT.

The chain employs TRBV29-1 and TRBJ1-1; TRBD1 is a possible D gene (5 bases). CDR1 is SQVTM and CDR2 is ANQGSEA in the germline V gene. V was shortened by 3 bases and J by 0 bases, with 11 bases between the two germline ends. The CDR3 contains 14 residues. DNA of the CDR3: TGCAGCGTTGAGGGGGTGACAGTGAACACTGAAGCTTTCTTT. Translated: CSVEGVTVNTEAFF.

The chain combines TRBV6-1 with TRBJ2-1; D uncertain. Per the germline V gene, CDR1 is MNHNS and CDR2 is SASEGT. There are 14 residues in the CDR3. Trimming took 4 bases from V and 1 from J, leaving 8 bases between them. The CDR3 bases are TGTGCCAGCAGTGTTTTCCCTTCCTACAATGAGCAGTTCTTC. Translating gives CASSVFPSYNEQFF.

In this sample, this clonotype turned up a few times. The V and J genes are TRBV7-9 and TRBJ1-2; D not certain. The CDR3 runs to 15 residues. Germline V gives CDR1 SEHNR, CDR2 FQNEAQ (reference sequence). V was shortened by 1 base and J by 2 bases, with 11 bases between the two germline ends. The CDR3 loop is CASSLVPSPNYGYTF. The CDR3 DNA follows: TGTGCCAGCAGCTTAGTCCCTTCACCAAACTATGGCTACACCTTC.

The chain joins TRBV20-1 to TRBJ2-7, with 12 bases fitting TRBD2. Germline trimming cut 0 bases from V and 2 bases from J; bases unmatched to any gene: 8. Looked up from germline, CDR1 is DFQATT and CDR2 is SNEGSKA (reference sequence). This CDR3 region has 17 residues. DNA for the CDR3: TGCAGTGCTAGAGATCGCCTAGCGGGAGGGCTAGCCTACGAGCAGTACTTC. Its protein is CSARDRLAGGLAYEQYF.

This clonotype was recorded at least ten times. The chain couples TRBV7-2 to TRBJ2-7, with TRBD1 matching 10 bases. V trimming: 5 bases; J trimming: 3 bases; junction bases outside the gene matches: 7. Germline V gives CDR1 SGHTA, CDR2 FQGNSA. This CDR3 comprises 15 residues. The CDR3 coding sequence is TGTGCCAGCAGCGTGGGACAGGGGCTCAGCTACGAGCAGTACGTC. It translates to CASSVGQGLSYEQYV.

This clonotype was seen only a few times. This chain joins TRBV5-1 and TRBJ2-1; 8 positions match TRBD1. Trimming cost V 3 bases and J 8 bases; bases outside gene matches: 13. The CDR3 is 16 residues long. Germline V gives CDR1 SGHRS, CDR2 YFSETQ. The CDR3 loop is CASSSMGQGAGDEQFF. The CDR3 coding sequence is TGCGCCAGCAGCTCTATGGGCCAGGGGGCAGGTGATGAGCAGTTCTTC.

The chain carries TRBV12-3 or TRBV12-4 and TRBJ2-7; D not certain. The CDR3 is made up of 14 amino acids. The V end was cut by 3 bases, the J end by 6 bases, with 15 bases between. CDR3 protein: CASSLAGVGSEQYV. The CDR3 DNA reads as TGTGCCAGCAGTTTGGCTGGGGTTGGTAGCGAGCAGTACGTC.

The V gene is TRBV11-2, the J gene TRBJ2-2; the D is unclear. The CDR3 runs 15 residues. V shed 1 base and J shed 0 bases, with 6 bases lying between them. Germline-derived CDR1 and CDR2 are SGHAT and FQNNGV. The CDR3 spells CASSLGSANTGELFF. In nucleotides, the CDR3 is TGTGCCAGCAGCTTAGGCAGCGCGAACACCGGGGAGCTGTTTTTT. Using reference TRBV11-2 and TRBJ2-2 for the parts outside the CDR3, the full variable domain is EAGVAQSPRYKIIEKRQSVAFWCNPISGHATLYWYQQILGQGPKLLIQFQNNGVVDDSQLPKDRFSAERLKGVDSTLKIQPAKLEDSAVYLCASSLGSANTGELFFGEGSRLTVL.

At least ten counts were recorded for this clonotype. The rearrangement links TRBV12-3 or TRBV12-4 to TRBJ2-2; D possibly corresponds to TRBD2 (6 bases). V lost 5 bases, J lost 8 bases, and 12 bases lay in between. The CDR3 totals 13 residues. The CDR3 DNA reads TGTGCCAGCAGTCCTAGACTAGTAGGGGAGCTGTTTTTT. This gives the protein CASSPRLVGELFF.

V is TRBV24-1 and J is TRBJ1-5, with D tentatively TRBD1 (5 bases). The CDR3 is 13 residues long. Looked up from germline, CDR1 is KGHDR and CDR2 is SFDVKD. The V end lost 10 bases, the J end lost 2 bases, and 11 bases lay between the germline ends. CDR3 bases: TGTGCCACTAAAGGGGCAGGCAATCAGCCCCAGCATTTT. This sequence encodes CATKGAGNQPQHF.

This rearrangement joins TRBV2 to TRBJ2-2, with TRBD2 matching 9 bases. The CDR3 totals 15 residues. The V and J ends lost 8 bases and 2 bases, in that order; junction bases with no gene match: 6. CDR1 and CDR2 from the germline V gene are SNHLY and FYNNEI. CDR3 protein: CASGRLAGNTGELFF. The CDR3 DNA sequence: TGTGCCAGCGGGCGGCTAGCGGGAAACACCGGGGAGCTGTTTTTT.

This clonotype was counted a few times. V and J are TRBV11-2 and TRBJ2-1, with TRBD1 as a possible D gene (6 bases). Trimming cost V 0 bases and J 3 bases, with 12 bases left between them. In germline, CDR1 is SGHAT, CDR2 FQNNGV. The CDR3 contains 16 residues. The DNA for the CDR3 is TGTGCCAGCAGCTTAGATAGCGTAGGGGGCTACAATGAGCAGTTCTTC. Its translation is CASSLDSVGGYNEQFF.

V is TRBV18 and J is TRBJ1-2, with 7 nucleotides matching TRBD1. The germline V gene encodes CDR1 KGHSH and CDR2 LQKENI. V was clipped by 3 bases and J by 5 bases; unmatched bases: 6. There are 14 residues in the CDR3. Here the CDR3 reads CASSPGTERYGYTF. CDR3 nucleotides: TGTGCCAGCTCACCCGGGACAGAGAGATATGGCTACACCTTC.

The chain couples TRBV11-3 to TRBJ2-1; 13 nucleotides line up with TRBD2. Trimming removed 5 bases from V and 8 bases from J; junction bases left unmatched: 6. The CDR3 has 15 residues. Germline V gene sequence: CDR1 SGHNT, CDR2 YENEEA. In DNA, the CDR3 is TGTGCCAGCAGCCCAACTAGCGGGAGGGTCCATGAGCAGTTCTTC. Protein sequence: CASSPTSGRVHEQFF.

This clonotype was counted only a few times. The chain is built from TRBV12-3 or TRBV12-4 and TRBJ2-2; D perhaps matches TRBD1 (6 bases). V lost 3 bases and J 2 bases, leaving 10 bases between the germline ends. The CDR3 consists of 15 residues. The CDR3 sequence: CASSFRDTNTGELFF. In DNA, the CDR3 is TGTGCCAGCAGTTTCCGGGACACCAACACCGGGGAGCTGTTTTTT.

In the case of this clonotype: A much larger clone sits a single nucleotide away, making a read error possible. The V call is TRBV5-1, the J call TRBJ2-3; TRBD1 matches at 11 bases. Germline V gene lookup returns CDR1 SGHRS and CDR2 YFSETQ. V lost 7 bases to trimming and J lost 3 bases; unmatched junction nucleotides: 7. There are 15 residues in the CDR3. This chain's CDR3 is CASGGGQGATDTQYF. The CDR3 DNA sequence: TGCGCCAGCGGCGGTGGACAGGGGGCAACAGATACGCAGTATTTT. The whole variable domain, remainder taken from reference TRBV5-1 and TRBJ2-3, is KAGVTQTPRYLIKTRGQQVTLSCSPISGHRSVSWYQQTPGQGLQFLFEYFSETQRNKGNFPGRFSGRQFSNSRSEMNVSTLELGDSALYLCASGGGQGATDTQYFGPGTRLTVL.